This T cell receptor beta chain was captured in a study of spatial heterogeneity in lung cancer. V was pared by 2 bases and J by 5 bases, with 11 bases between. CDR1 and CDR2 from the germline V gene are ENHRY and SYGVKD. The CDR3 covers 14 residues. Documented time point: sample taken at primary tumor resection. No cells were sorted before sequencing. The whole RNA sequenced was extracted from tumor, nontumor lung or frozen PBMC. A single record per CDR3 protein comes from TCRdb applying MiXCR to the 5' RACE reads. The sample carries 40,000 to 55,000 distinct CDR3 sequences, approximately 7% recorded once.

The material sequenced was PBMCs, taken at surgery. The sequence was collected from a female donor with early-stage non-small cell lung cancer. J is TRBJ2-3 and V is TRBV10-3; no clear D. The CDR3 DNA reads as TGTGCCATCAGTGAGAGGGAAGGTCTAGATACGCAGTATTTT. It codes for CAISEREGLDTQYF.